This T cell receptor beta chain was captured by sequencing in a study of follicular helper T cells after annual influenza vaccination. Study-wide background: Some donors were sampled over the 2013-2014, 2014-2015 and 2015-2016 vaccinations.

This clone was seen only once. Sequenced by immunoSEQ multiplex PCR; TCRdb stores in-frame clones only, minus some. The profile shows about 7,300 clones, over 70% of them singletons. CDR1 and CDR2 from the germline V gene are SGHRS and YFSETQ. CDR3 size: 13 residues. Trimming removed 4 bases at V and 7 bases at J, with 14 bases between. Time point: 2015-2016 season, 7 days after influenza vaccination. Excluded were substance abuse, HIV/AIDS, active cancer, immunomodulatory drugs and active illness. The sample here was CXCR5+ CD38- circulating T follicular helper cells from blood, taken 7 days after influenza vaccination. Subset defined: circulating Tfh, non-naive CD4+CXCR5+PD-1+ (ICOS+CD38+ or ICOS-CD38-). This chain joins TRBV5-1 and TRBJ1-2; D is unclear. This clonotype was obtained from an adult who received the influenza vaccine. This CDR3 is CASSRGRSPGYTF. As DNA, the CDR3 is TGCGCCAGCAGCCGCGGCAGAAGCCCTGGCTACACCTTC.